This T cell receptor beta chain was retrieved from a study of T cell responses to AZD1222 COVID-19 vaccine. Overall study context: Second-dose timings of about 4 or about 12 weeks were pooled.

In this sample, this clone turned up a few times. Its antigen is as yet unknown. In germline, CDR1 is SGHAT, CDR2 FQNNGV. The length of the CDR3 is 12 residues. The ends were cut back, 2 bases at V and 5 bases at J, with 4 bases in the middle. The study's findings and limits: Nearly half of the spike-specific TCRs reportedly recognize variant regions that carry no mutations. Spike-specific TCR breadth and depth grew following two AZD1222 doses. Repertoires were obtained only post-peak T cell response.

This table comes from immunoSEQ multiplex PCR, and its TCRdb copy is limited to in-frame clones, with some not included. The sample yields about 150,000 clones, about 90% seen once. The clonotype originates from an adult in good health. This sample comprised peripheral blood, obtained on day 0 of AZD1222 vaccination. The rearrangement links TRBV11-2 to TRBJ2-1; D remains ambiguous. The DNA for the CDR3 is TGTGCCAGCAGCTTAACGGACAATGAGCAGTTCTTC. Its translation: CASSLTDNEQFF.